Here is one TCR beta chain with its context. TCRdb keeps only in-frame clones here, not all; method: immunoSEQ multiplex PCR. The table lists 150,000 or so clones, roughly 80% of them singletons, with about 8.4% in the top ten. This sample is drawn from a study of blood T cell repertoires in COVID-19. Background on the study: There were acute and convalescent COVID-19 samples, and they came from the United States, Italy and Spain. The cDNA or gDNA used as material had been derived from T cells, B-cell-depleted T cells, or PBMCs.

Germline V lookup: CDR1 KGHSH, CDR2 LQKENI. V shed 6 bases, J shed 3 bases, and the junction held 6 bases outside the gene matches. The CDR3 has 14 residues. The chain employs TRBV18 and TRBJ1-1; TRBD1 agrees at 8 bases. The source material was peripheral blood. This clonotype was sampled from a woman aged 45-59 years with active or convalescent COVID-19. DNA for the CDR3: TGTGCCAGCTCGTACAGGGGGACGGACACTGAAGCTTTCTTT. Protein product: CASSYRGTDTEAFF.